Listed here are 27 T cell receptor beta chains from one sample, sequenced in a study of technical replicates of blood from several donors. Sequencing was performed with immunoSEQ multiplex PCR; in TCRdb, only in-frame clones are kept and a portion is missing. The data contain 70,000 to 85,000 clones, almost 98% of them singletons. The sequenced material came from T cells isolated from PBMCs. These receptors were taken from a human donor in good health.

The rearrangement uses TRBV6-1 and TRBJ2-7; no definite D call. V was trimmed by 3 bases and J by 6 bases, leaving 15 bases between them. Germline values: CDR1 MNHNS, CDR2 SASEGT. This CDR3 is 14 amino acids long. CDR3 residues: CASSDNPRLAEQYF. The CDR3 DNA follows: TGTGCCAGCAGTGATAATCCTAGACTTGCCGAGCAGTACTTC.

The genes are TRBV18 and TRBJ1-6; 9 bases agree with TRBD1. With V trimmed by 2 bases and J by 0 bases, 14 bases remained unmatched. CDR3 length: 21 residues. In germline, CDR1 is KGHSH, CDR2 LQKENI. The CDR3: CASSPIFPGQGRSSYNSPLHF. CDR3 bases: TGTGCCAGCTCACCAATTTTTCCGGGACAGGGCCGAAGCTCCTATAATTCACCCCTCCACTTT.

This chain links TRBV12-5 with TRBJ1-1; D is undetermined. Trimming took 8 bases from V and 2 from J, leaving 15 bases between them. Germline V gene data show CDR1 as LGHNT and CDR2 as FRNRAP. This CDR3 region has 14 residues. The CDR3 region has the DNA TGTGCTAGTCGAGTCCGCGGGAGAAACACTGAAGCTTTCTTT. Translated, it gives CASRVRGRNTEAFF.

The genes are TRBV28 and TRBJ1-2; no definite D call. The V gene lost 5 bases and the J gene lost 2 bases, with 21 bases spanning the gap. The germline V gene has CDR1 MDHEN and CDR2 SYDVKM. The CDR3 is 17 residues long. The CDR3 nucleotides are TGTGCCAGCAGTCAGTCTTATTTCAATATGTACAACTATGGCTACACCTTC. Encoded protein: CASSQSYFNMYNYGYTF.

The V call is TRBV4-1, the J call TRBJ1-4, with D perhaps TRBD1 (5 bases). The germline gives CDR1 MGHRA, CDR2 YSYEKL. This CDR3 spans 14 amino acids. Between the trimmed V and J ends, which lost 4 bases and 10 bases, there was a span of 16 bases. CDR3 DNA: TGCGCCAGCAGCCCAGAGGACCGGGGGGGAAAACTGTTTTTT. It specifies CASSPEDRGGKLFF.

The chain is built from TRBV6-6 and TRBJ2-7; 8 bases map to TRBD2. The V and J ends lost 2 bases and 7 bases, in that order; junction bases with no gene match: 13. There are 16 residues in the CDR3. From germline, CDR1 is MNHNY and CDR2 SVGAGI (reference sequence). This CDR3 is CASSYGWSRTGGEQYF. The CDR3 bases are TGTGCCAGCAGTTACGGGTGGTCTAGGACGGGAGGGGAGCAGTACTTC.

The chain combines TRBV5-1 with TRBJ2-2; the match to TRBD2 covers 11 bases. Germline CDR1 SGHRS, CDR2 YFSETQ. With V trimmed by 4 bases and J by 5 bases, 10 bases remained unmatched. The CDR3 loop spans 17 amino acids. The DNA for the CDR3 is TGCGCCAGCAGCCCCGTAGCGGGAGGGTCGCAGACCGGGGAGCTGTTTTTT. This gives the protein CASSPVAGGSQTGELFF.

The V call is TRBV11-2, the J call TRBJ2-6; D may be TRBD1 (5 bases). This CDR3 contains 16 residues. In germline, CDR1 is SGHAT, CDR2 FQNNGV. V lost 5 bases and J lost 1, with 12 bases in between. In nucleotides, the CDR3 is TGTGCCAGCAGCACCCTCGCAGGGTCTGGGGCCAACGTCCTGACTTTC. Amino acid sequence: CASSTLAGSGANVLTF.

This rearrangement joins TRBV27 to TRBJ2-5; D possibly corresponds to TRBD1 (6 bases). Between the trimmed V and J ends, which lost 8 bases and 2 bases, there was a span of 21 bases. The CDR3 has 16 amino acids. From germline, CDR1 is MNHEY and CDR2 SMNVEV (reference sequence). CDR3 DNA sequence: TGTGCCAGCCCTGTTACTAACCGGGACACTCAAGAGACCCAGTACTTC. This encodes CASPVTNRDTQETQYF.

The chain combines TRBV6-1 with TRBJ2-7; 10 bases line up with TRBD1. The CDR3 is 18 amino acids. Germline CDR1 reads MNHNS; CDR2 reads SASEGT. V lost 3 bases to trimming and J lost 4 bases; unmatched junction nucleotides: 15. The CDR3 DNA reads as TGTGCCAGCAGTGAGTGGATCCCTTTGCCGGGACAGGGGTACGAGCAGTACTTC. Translated: CASSEWIPLPGQGYEQYF.

As regards this clone: The germline gene is not matched at one end of the junction; a read error may be the cause. The gene calls are TRBV11-2 and TRBJ1-2; D is unresolved. This CDR3 has 15 residues. Germline V gene lookup returns CDR1 SGHAT and CDR2 FQNNGV. The CDR3, as DNA: TGTGCCAGCAGCCTAGATCGGTTTCATAACTATGGCTACACCTTC. Encoded protein: CASSLDRFHNYGYTF.

The chain has TRBV5-1 and TRBJ2-7; possibly TRBD2 for D (6 bases). Trimming took off 4 bases at V and 0 bases at J, with 11 bases between the two ends. CDR3 size: 14 residues. CDR1 is SGHRS, CDR2 YFSETQ, per germline. Here the CDR3 reads CASSRDWGSYEQYF. The CDR3 nucleotides read TGCGCCAGCAGCCGGGACTGGGGCTCCTACGAGCAGTACTTC.

This chain uses TRBV5-6 with TRBJ2-1, with D perhaps TRBD2 (6 bases). Looked up from germline, CDR1 is SGHDT and CDR2 is YYEEEE. Trimming shortened V by 5 bases and J by 3 bases, and 15 bases separated the two germline ends. The CDR3 runs 15 residues. DNA for the CDR3: TGTGCCAGCAGTTCCCGACTAGGAGTCTACAATGAGCAGTTCTTC. This sequence encodes CASSSRLGVYNEQFF.

The chain recombines TRBV5-6 with TRBJ2-2; D remains ambiguous. The CDR3 consists of 16 residues. Between the trimmed V and J ends, which lost 0 bases and 4 bases, there was a span of 13 bases. The germline V gene encodes CDR1 SGHDT and CDR2 YYEEEE. The CDR3 bases are TGTGCCAGCAGCTTGGATATCGCCGGTAGCACCGGGGAGCTGTTTTTT. Its translation: CASSLDIAGSTGELFF. The full variable domain, in which reference TRBV5-6 and TRBJ2-2 provide the parts outside the CDR3, is DAGVTQSPTHLIKTRGQQVTLRCSPKSGHDTVSWYQQALGQGPQFIFQYYEEEERQRGNFPDRFSGHQFPNYSSELNVNALLLGDSALYLCASSLDIAGSTGELFFGEGSRLTVL.

The rearrangement joins TRBV10-2 to TRBJ1-5, with TRBD1 as a possible D gene (5 bases). The germline CDR1 and CDR2 sequences are WSHSY and SAAADI. The CDR3 is made up of 16 amino acids. Trimming stripped 6 bases from V and 0 bases from J, with 15 bases between. CDR3 sequence (DNA): TGCGCCAGCAGCGAGATCAGGGACTATAGCAATCAGCCCCAGCATTTT. The encoded protein is CASSEIRDYSNQPQHF.

V gene TRBV5-6 combines with J gene TRBJ2-5; 13 nucleotides agree with TRBD2. The CDR3 sequence is 16 residues long. After removal of 3 bases from V and 5 bases from J, the junction contained 7 bases not matched to a gene. Per germline, CDR1 SGHDT and CDR2 YYEEEE. This chain's CDR3 is CASSSRTSGSRETQYF. As DNA, the CDR3 is TGTGCCAGCAGCTCGAGGACTAGCGGGAGTAGGGAGACCCAGTACTTC.

The chain carries TRBV7-2 and TRBJ1-3; 10 positions agree with TRBD1. The germline gives CDR1 SGHTA, CDR2 FQGNSA. J gave up 4 bases and V 5 bases, and 8 bases lay outside the gene matches. There are 16 residues in the CDR3. The CDR3 is CASSAIGQGGGNTIYF. CDR3 coding DNA: TGTGCCAGCAGCGCGATAGGACAGGGGGGGGGAAACACCATATATTTT.

This chain links TRBV2 with TRBJ2-5; 10 bases agree with TRBD2. The germline V gene has CDR1 SNHLY and CDR2 FYNNEI. V was pared by 4 bases and J by 7 bases, with 6 bases of the junction left unmatched. The CDR3 has 14 amino acids. CDR3 DNA: TGTGCCAGCAGTGCAAGGACTAGCGGTTTGACCCAGTACTTC. Protein: CASSARTSGLTQYF.

The gene calls are TRBV5-8 and TRBJ1-5, with 9 bases fitting TRBD1. There are 15 residues in the CDR3. The J segment lost 4 bases and the V segment lost 5 bases, leaving 7 bases of the junction unmatched. Looked up from germline, CDR1 is SGHTS and CDR2 is YDEGEE. The CDR3 coding sequence is TGTGCCAGCAGTCCGGACAGGGGCCCAAATCAGCCCCAGCATTTT. Its protein is CASSPDRGPNQPQHF.

The gene calls are TRBV28 and TRBJ1-2, with D possibly being TRBD1 (6 bases). V shed 7 bases and J shed 4 bases, with 13 bases lying between them. The CDR3 is 13 amino acids. Looked up from germline, CDR1 is MDHEN and CDR2 is SYDVKM. CDR3 nucleotide sequence: TGTGCCAGCACCAAGGACAGTTTCTATGGCTACACCTTC. Its translation: CASTKDSFYGYTF.

This CDR3 is CATSVGPETQYF. The CDR3 DNA reads TGTGCCACGAGCGTGGGTCCCGAGACCCAGTACTTC. The rearrangement joins TRBV21-1 to TRBJ2-5; TRBD2, as called in the table, went unchecked against the DNA. TRBV21-1 is a documented pseudogene. The CDR3 is 12 residues long.

The rearrangement joins TRBV2 to TRBJ2-1; TRBD2 is a possible D gene (6 bases). This CDR3 spans 17 amino acids. CDR1 and CDR2 (germline): SNHLY, FYNNEI. Trimming shortened V by 7 bases and J by 6 bases, and 25 bases separated the two germline ends. The CDR3 DNA reads as TGTGCCAGCATCAGTGGAGGGATGGGGCGACTACCCAATGAGCAGTTCTTC. It translates to CASISGGMGRLPNEQFF.

V usage is TRBV29-1 and J usage is TRBJ2-7; 12 bases line up with TRBD2. The CDR3 loop spans 16 amino acids. CDR1 is SQVTM and CDR2 is ANQGSEA in the germline V gene. V dropped 7 bases and J dropped 6; count of bases not matched to a gene: 16. CDR3 sequence (DNA): TGCAGCGCCACTATGGGACTAGCGGGCCTCCGAGGCGAGCAGTACTTC. Its protein product is CSATMGLAGLRGEQYF.

The J gene is TRBJ2-2, the V gene TRBV30, with D hard to call. The CDR3 is made up of 13 amino acids. Germline CDR1 GTSNPN, CDR2 SVGIG (reference sequence). V gave up 4 bases and J gave up 4 bases, with 10 bases separating them. The CDR3 here is CAWNSRSTGELFF. The DNA of the CDR3 is TGTGCCTGGAATTCTAGGAGCACCGGGGAGCTGTTTTTT.

The chain couples TRBV6-1 to TRBJ1-1, with 7 bases lining up with TRBD1. The CDR3 is made up of 15 amino acids. Per the germline V gene, CDR1 is MNHNS and CDR2 is SASEGT. V lost 6 bases and J lost 3; bases outside the gene matches: 10. Written as DNA, the CDR3 is TGTGCCAGCAGGACGACAGGGAAGACGGACACTGAAGCTTTCTTT. Its protein is CASRTTGKTDTEAFF.

This chain links TRBV6-6 with TRBJ2-3; TRBD2 aligns across 7 bases. Trimming cost V 6 bases and J 0 bases; bases outside gene matches: 6. The CDR3 has 15 residues. The germline gives CDR1 MNHNY, CDR2 SVGAGI (reference sequence). In DNA form, the CDR3 reads TGTGCCAGCAGACCAGCGGGGAAGAGCACAGATACGCAGTATTTT. Protein product: CASRPAGKSTDTQYF.

This sequence joins TRBV4-1 and TRBJ1-4; weak D call: TRBD1 (5 bases). The length of the CDR3 is 18 residues. With 6 bases removed from V and 7 bases from J, the gap between germline ends came to 27 bases. From germline, CDR1 is MGHRA and CDR2 YSYEKL. The CDR3 sequence: CASSPPGLDGRRGEKLFF. The CDR3, as DNA: TGCGCCAGCAGTCCACCAGGGTTGGATGGCCGGAGGGGTGAAAAACTGTTTTTT.